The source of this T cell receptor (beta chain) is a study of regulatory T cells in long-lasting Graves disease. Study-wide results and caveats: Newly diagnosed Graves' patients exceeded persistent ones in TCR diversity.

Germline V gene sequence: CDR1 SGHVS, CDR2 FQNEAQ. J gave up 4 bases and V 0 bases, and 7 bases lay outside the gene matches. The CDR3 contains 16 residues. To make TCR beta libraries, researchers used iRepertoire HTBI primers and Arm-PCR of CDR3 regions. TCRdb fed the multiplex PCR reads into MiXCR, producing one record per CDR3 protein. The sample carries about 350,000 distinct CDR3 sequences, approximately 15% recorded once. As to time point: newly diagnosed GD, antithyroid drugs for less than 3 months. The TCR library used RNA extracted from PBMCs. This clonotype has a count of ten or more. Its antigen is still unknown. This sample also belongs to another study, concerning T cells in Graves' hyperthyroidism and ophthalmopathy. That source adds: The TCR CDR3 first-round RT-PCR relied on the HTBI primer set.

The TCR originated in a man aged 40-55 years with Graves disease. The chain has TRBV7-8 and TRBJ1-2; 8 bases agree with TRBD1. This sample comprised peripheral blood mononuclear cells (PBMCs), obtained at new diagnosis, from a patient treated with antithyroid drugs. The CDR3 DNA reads TGTGCCAGCAGCTTAGCTGGGACAGGCGAAACCTATGGCTACACCTTC. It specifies CASSLAGTGETYGYTF.